A selection of T cell receptor beta chains follows, all from one sample in a study of shared clonotypes between healthy human individuals. TCRdb's copy holds only in-frame clones and misses some; the assay was immunoSEQ multiplex PCR. The sample gives roughly 2.5 million clones, more than 80% of which show up once; roughly 0.13% is in the top ten. Material for sequencing was naive CD4+ T cells sorted from blood. The source of these receptors is a man aged 18 to 30 in good health. CDR3s include the opening cysteine and the closing phenylalanine or tryptophan.

TRBV28,CATLALTRVYGYTF
TRBV4-3,CASSQDGTSGSWDEQFF
TRBV7-2,CASLPAGGWAGELFF
TRBV11-2,CASSRDSYYEQYF
TRBV7-2,CASSGAGGYEQYF
TRBV9,CASSVDRAEGTQYF
TRBV19,CASSITIYNSPLHF
TRBV7-9,CASTLAGSDTQYF
TRBV6-5,CASSAGLYTEAFF
TRBV10-3,CAISERTGEPQYF
TRBV7-9,CASSLEYRTNYGYTF
TRBV30,CAWSVTGEQYF
TRBV6-5,CASTRRNSYNSPLHF
TRBV25-1,CASSGLVRDTQYF
TRBV12-5,CASGINEKLFF
TRBV7-6,CASSLWDRVNTEAFF
TRBV7-3,CASSLNAGNTEAFF
TRBV9,CASSVGASGNTIYF
TRBV5-1,CASSQDRLGYEQYF
TRBV5-8,CASMGGADLNQETQYF
TRBV9,CASSVEPGGYGEKLFF
TRBV9,CASSVGRTSTTDTQYF
TRBV30,CAWSRGGQGTGELFF
TRBV6-5,CASSYDVKNIQYF